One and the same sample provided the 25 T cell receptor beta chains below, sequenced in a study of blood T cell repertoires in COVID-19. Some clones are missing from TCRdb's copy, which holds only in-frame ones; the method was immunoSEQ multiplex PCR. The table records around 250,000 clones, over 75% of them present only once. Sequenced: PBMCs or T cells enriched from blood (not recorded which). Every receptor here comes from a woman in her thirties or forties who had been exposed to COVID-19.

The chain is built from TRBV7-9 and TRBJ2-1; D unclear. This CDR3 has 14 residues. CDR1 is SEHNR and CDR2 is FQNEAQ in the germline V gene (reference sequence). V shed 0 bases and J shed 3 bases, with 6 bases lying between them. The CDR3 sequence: CASSLAYSYNEQFF. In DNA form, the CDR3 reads TGTGCCAGCAGCTTAGCCTACAGCTACAATGAGCAGTTCTTC.

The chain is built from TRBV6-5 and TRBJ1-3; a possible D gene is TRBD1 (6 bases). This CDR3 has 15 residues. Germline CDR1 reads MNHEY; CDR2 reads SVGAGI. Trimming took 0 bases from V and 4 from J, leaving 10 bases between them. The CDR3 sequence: CASSYSSGVGNTIYF. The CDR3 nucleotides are TGTGCCAGCAGTTACTCTTCAGGGGTCGGAAACACCATATATTTT.

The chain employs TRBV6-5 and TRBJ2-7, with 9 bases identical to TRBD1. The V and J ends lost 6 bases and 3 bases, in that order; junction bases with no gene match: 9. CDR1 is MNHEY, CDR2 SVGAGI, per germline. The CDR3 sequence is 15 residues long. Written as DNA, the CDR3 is TGTGCCAGCAGACCCCACCGACAGGGGGGCTACGAGCAGTACGTC. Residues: CASRPHRQGGYEQYV.

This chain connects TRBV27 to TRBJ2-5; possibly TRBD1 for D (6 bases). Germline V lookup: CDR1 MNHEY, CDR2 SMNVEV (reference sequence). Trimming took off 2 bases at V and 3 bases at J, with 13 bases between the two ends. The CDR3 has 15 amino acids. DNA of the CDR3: TGTGCCAGCAGTTTAGTAGGGACAAGGAAAGAGACCCAGTACTTC. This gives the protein CASSLVGTRKETQYF.

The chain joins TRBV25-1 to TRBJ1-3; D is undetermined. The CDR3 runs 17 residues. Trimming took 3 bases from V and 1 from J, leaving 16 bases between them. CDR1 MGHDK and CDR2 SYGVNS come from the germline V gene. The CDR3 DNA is TGTGCCAGCAGTGACCCTGGATCCGGCGGGTCTGGAAACACCATATATTTT. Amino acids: CASSDPGSGGSGNTIYF.

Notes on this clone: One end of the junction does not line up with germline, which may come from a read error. The CDR3 nucleotides are TGTGCCAGCAGCGCAACAGGGGGCGCCTACAATGAGCAGTTCTTC. Translation gives CASSATGGAYNEQFF. The chain couples TRBV5-1 to TRBJ2-1, with 9 bases aligning to TRBD1. Germline assignment: CDR1 SGHRS and CDR2 YFSETQ. This CDR3 region has 15 residues.

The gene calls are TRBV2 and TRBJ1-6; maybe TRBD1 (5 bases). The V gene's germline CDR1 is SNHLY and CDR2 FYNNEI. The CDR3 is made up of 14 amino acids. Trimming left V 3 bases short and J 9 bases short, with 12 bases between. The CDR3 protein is CASSDPDRISPLHF. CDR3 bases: TGTGCCAGCAGTGATCCTGACAGAATTTCACCCCTCCACTTT. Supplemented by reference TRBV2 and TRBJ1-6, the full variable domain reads EPEVTQTPSHQVTQMGQEVILRCVPISNHLYFYWYRQILGQKVEFLVSFYNNEISEKSEIFDDQFSVERPDGSNFTLKIRSTKLEDSAMYFCASSDPDRISPLHFGNGTRLTVT.

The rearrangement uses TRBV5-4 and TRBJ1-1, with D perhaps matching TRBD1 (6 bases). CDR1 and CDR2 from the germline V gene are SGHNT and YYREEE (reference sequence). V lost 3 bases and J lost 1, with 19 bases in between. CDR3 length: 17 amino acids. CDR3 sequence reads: CASSSPQGHRPNTEAFF. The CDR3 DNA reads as TGTGCCAGCAGCTCTCCCCAGGGGCACCGTCCGAACACTGAAGCTTTCTTT. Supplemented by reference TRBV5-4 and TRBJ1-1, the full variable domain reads ETGVTQSPTHLIKTRGQQVTLRCSSQSGHNTVSWYQQALGQGPQFIFQYYREEENGRGNFPPRFSGLQFPNYSSELNVNALELDDSALYLCASSSPQGHRPNTEAFFGQGTRLTVV.

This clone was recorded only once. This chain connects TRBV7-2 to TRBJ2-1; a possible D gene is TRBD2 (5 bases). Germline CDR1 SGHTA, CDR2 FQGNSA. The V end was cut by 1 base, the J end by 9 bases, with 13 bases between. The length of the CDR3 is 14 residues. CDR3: CASSLVPLATEQFF. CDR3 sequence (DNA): TGTGCCAGCAGCTTAGTTCCCCTAGCTACTGAGCAGTTCTTC.

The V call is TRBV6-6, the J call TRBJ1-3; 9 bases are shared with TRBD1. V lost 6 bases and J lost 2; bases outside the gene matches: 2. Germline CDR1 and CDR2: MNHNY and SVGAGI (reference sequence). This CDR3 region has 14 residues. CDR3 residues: CASRTGGTGNTIYF. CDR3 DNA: TGTGCCAGCAGGACAGGGGGAACTGGAAACACCATATATTTT.

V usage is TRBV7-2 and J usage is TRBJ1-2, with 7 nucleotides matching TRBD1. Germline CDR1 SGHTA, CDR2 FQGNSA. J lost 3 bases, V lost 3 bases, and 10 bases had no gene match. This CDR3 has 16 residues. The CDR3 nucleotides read TGTGCCAGCAGCTTCGAAGGGGGCAGGTTTCACTATGGCTACACCTTC. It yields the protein CASSFEGGRFHYGYTF.

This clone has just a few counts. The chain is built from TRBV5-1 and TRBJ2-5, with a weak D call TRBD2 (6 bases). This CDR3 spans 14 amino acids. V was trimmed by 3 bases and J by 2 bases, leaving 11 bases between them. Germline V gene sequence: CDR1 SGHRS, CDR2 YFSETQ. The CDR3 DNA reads TGCGCCAGCAGCTCCGGGGGAGAGCAAGAGACCCAGTACTTC. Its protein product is CASSSGGEQETQYF. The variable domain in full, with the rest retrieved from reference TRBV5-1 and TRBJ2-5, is KAGVTQTPRYLIKTRGQQVTLSCSPISGHRSVSWYQQTPGQGLQFLFEYFSETQRNKGNFPGRFSGRQFSNSRSEMNVSTLELGDSALYLCASSSGGEQETQYFGPGTRLLVL.

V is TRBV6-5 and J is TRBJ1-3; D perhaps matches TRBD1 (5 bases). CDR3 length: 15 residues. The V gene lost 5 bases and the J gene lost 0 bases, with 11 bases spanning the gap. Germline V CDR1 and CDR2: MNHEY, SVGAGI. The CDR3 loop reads CASSPTGPSGNTIYF. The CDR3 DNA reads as TGTGCCAGCAGTCCTACAGGCCCCTCTGGAAACACCATATATTTT.

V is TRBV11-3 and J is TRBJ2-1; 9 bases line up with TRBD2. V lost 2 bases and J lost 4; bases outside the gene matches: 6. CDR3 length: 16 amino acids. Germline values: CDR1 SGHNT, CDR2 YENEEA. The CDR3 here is CASSLLSGRVYNEQFF. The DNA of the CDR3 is TGTGCCAGCAGCTTACTTAGCGGGAGAGTATACAATGAGCAGTTCTTC.

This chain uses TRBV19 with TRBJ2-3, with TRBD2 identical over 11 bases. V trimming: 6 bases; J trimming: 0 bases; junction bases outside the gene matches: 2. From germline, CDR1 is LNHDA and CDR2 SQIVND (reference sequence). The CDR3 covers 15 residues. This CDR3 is CASSRTSGSTDTQYF. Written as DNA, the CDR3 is TGTGCCAGTAGCAGGACTAGCGGGAGCACAGATACGCAGTATTTT.

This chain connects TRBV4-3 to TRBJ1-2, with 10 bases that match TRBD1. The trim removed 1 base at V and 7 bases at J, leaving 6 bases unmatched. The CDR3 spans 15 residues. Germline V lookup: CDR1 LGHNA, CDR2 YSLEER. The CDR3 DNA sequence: TGCGCCAGCAGCCAAGGGGCGGGACAGGGGTCTGGCTACACCTTC. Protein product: CASSQGAGQGSGYTF.

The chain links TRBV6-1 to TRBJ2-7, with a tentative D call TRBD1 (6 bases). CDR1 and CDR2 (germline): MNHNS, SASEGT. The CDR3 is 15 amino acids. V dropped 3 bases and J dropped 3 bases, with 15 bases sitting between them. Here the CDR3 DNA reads TGTGCCAGCAGTGATGGAAGCCAGGGGCTCTACGAGCAGTACGTC. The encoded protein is CASSDGSQGLYEQYV.

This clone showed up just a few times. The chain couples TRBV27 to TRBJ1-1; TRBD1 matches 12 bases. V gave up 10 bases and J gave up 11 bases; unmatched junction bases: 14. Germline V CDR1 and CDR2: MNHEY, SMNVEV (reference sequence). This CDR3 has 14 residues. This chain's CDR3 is CATRGTGGHPRAFF. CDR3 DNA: TGTGCCACCCGAGGGACAGGGGGCCACCCAAGGGCTTTCTTT.

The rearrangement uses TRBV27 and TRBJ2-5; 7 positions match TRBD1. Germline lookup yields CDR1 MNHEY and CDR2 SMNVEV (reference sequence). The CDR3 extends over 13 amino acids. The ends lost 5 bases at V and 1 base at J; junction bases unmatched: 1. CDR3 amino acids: CASSKGAQETQYF. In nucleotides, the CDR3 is TGTGCCAGCAGTAAGGGGGCCCAAGAGACCCAGTACTTC.

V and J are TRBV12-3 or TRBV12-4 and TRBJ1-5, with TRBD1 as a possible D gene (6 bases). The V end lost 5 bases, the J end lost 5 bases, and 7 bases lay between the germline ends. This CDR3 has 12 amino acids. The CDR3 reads CASSPGDQPQHF. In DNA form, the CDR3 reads TGTGCCAGCAGTCCAGGGGATCAGCCCCAGCATTTT.

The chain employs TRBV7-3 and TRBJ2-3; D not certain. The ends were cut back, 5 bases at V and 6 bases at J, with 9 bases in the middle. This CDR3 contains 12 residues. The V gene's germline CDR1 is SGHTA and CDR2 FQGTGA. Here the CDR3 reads CASSLTGDTQYF. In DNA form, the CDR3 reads TGTGCCAGCAGCCTTACCGGGGATACGCAGTATTTT. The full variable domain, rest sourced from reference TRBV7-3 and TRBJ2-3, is GAGVSQTPSNKVTEKGKYVELRCDPISGHTALYWYRQSLGQGPEFLIYFQGTGAADDSGLPNDRFFAVRPEGSVSTLKIQRTERGDSAVYLCASSLTGDTQYFGPGTRLTVL.

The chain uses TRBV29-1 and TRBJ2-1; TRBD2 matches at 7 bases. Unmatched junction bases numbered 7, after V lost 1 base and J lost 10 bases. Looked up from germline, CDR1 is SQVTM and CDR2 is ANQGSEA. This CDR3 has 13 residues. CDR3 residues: CSVEASTSKEQFF. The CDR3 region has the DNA TGCAGCGTTGAAGCATCGACTAGCAAAGAGCAGTTCTTC.

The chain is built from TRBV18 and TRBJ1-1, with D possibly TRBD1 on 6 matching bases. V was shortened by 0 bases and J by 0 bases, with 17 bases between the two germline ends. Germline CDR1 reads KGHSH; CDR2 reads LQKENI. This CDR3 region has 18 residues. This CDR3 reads CASSPPPNRADMNTEAFF. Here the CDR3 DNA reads TGTGCCAGCTCACCACCTCCTAACAGGGCCGACATGAACACTGAAGCTTTCTTT.

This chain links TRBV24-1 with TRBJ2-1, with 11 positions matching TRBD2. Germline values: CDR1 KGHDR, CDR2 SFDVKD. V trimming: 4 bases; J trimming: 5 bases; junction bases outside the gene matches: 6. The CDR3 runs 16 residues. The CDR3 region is CATSDTLAGANNEQFF. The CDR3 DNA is TGTGCCACCAGTGACACACTAGCGGGAGCGAACAATGAGCAGTTCTTC.

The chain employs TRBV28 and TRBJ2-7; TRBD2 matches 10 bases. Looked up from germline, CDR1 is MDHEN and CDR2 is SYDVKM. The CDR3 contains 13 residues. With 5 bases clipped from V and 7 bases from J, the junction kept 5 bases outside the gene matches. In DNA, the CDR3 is TGTGCCAGCAGTAGCGGGGGGGCCAATGAGCAGTACTTC. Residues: CASSSGGANEQYF.